This section outlines one TCR beta chain sequence together with its context. The number of samples from each patient was between 1 and 8, taken pretreatment and on-treatment. The protocol was immunoSEQ multiplex PCR, while the TCRdb copy is restricted to in-frame clones and leaves out a portion. The repertoire includes 35,000 to 55,000 clones, roughly 77% of them detected once, and around 2.5% sits in the top ten. This sample stems from a study of PD-L1 blockade in urothelial cancer. Study in general: Samples came from 3 weeks, at the second dose, and 6 weeks into treatment. T cell content in blood samples showed a median of about 140,000.

The CDR3 length is 17 residues. The V gene end was trimmed by 6 bases and the J gene end by 0 bases; junction bases not matched to a gene: 9. In germline, CDR1 is MDHEN, CDR2 SYDVKM. The source of this sequence is a man aged 70-80 years with urothelial cancer. Here the sequenced sample was PBMCs, taken around atezolizumab (anti-PD-L1) treatment. The gene calls are TRBV28 and TRBJ1-3, with 9 bases lining up with TRBD1. CDR3 coding DNA: TGTGCCAGCAGCAGACAGACAGGGGGTAACTCTGGAAACACCATATATTTT. Encoded protein: CASSRQTGGNSGNTIYF.